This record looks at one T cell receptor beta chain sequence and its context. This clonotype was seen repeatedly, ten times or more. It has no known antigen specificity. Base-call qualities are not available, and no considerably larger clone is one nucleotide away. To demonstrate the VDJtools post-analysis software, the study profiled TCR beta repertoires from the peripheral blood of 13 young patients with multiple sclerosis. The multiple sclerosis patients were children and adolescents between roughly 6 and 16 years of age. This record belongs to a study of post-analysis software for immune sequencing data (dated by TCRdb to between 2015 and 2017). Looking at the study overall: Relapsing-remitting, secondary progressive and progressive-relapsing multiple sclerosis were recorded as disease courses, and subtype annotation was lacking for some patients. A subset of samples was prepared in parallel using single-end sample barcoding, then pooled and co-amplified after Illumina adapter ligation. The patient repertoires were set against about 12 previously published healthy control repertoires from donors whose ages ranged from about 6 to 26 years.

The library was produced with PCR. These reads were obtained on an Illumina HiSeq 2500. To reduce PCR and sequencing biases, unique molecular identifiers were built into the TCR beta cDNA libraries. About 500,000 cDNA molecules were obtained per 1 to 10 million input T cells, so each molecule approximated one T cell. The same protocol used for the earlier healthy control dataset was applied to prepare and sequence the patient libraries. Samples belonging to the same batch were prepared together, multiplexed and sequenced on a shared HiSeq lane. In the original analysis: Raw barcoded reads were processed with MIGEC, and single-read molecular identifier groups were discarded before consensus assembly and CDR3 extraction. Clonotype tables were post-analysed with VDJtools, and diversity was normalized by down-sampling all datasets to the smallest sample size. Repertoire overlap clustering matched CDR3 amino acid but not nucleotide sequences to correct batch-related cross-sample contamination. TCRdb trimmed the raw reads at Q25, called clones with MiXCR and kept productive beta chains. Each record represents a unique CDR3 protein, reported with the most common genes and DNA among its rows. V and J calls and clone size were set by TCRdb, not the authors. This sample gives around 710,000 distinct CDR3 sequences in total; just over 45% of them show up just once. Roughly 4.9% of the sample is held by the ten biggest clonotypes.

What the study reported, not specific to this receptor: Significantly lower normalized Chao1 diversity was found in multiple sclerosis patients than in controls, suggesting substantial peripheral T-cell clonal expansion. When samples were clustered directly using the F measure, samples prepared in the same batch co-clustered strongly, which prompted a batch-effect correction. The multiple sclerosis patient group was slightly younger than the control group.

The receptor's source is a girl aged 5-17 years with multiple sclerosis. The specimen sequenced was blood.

The DNA reads as follows: TGTGCCATCAGTGAGCCCCGGGGACTAGCTCGACAGCAGTTCTTC. The encoded protein is CAISEPRGLARQQFF. This receptor chain uses TRBV10-3 and TRBJ2-1; 9 central bases correspond to TRBD2. CDR1 and CDR2, per the germline V gene, are ENHRY and SYGVKD. At the junction V is shortened by 2 bases and J by 11 bases; bases outside the gene matches: 10. The CDR3 runs 15 residues from the cysteine to the phenylalanine. The sequence is cut down to CDR3 DNA, 45 bases in frame from base 1.